This entry lists 6 T cell receptor beta chains sequenced from one sample in a study of spatial heterogeneity in lung cancer. TCRdb fed the 5' RACE reads into MiXCR, producing one record per CDR3 protein. The sample lists tens of thousands of distinct CDR3 sequences, just over 7.5% occurring once. Time point defined: blood at routine non-recurrence follow-up after resection. The sequenced sample was PBMCs, obtained at follow-up. Receptor source: a male donor with early-stage non-small cell lung cancer.

This clonotype appeared many times. The V and J genes are TRBV3-1 and TRBJ1-2; a possible D gene is TRBD1 (6 bases). V was pared by 4 bases and J by 2 bases, with 14 bases between. The germline V gene has CDR1 LGHDT and CDR2 YNNKEL (reference sequence). This CDR3 spans 15 amino acids. DNA for the CDR3: TGTGCCAGCAGCCCCTACGGACAGCCGAACTATGGCTACACCTTC. Amino acids: CASSPYGQPNYGYTF.

This clonotype was detected ten times or more. V gene TRBV7-6 combines with J gene TRBJ2-3; TRBD2 might be the D (6 bases). Trimming removed 5 bases from V and 0 bases from J, with 18 bases in between. This CDR3 has 17 amino acids. Per the germline V gene, CDR1 is SGHVS and CDR2 is FNYEAQ. CDR3 in amino acids: CASSQRVPGTSTDTQYF. The DNA for the CDR3 is TGTGCCAGCAGCCAGCGGGTACCGGGAACTAGCACAGATACGCAGTATTTT.

V usage is TRBV5-6 and J usage is TRBJ2-7, with TRBD1 identical over 10 bases. The trim removed 4 bases at V and 0 bases at J, leaving 7 bases unmatched. In germline, CDR1 is SGHDT, CDR2 YYEEEE. The CDR3 length is 16 residues. CDR3 amino acids: CASSLTGTGASYEQYF. CDR3 nucleotides: TGTGCCAGCAGCCTGACCGGGACAGGGGCCTCCTACGAGCAGTACTTC.

This clonotype was picked up many times. CDR3 bases: TGTGCCAGCAGCCTTATCCTGGGGACCCAGTACTTC. Its translation: CASSLILGTQYF. The chain links TRBV11-2 to TRBJ2-5; D is unresolved. This CDR3 is built from 12 residues. CDR1 and CDR2 from the germline V gene are SGHAT and FQNNGV. Trimming pared 5 bases from V and 7 bases from J, leaving 11 bases between.

This clonotype has at least ten counts. CDR3: CASSETLYNEQFF. DNA for the CDR3: TGCGCCAGCAGTGAAACCCTCTACAATGAGCAGTTCTTC. The J gene is TRBJ2-1, the V gene TRBV10-2; D is undetermined. Germline CDR1 reads WSHSY; CDR2 reads SAAADI. CDR3 length equals 13 residues. V lost 3 bases to trimming and J lost 3 bases, with 6 bases between them.

Ten or more counts support this clonotype. The chain is built from TRBV27 and TRBJ2-7; the D is unclear. Per germline, CDR1 MNHEY and CDR2 SMNVEV (reference sequence). The CDR3 has 14 residues. V dropped 0 bases and J dropped 4 bases, with 10 bases sitting between them. The CDR3 reads CASSLSTKGYEQYF. CDR3 nucleotide sequence: TGTGCCAGCAGTTTATCGACGAAGGGTTACGAGCAGTACTTC.